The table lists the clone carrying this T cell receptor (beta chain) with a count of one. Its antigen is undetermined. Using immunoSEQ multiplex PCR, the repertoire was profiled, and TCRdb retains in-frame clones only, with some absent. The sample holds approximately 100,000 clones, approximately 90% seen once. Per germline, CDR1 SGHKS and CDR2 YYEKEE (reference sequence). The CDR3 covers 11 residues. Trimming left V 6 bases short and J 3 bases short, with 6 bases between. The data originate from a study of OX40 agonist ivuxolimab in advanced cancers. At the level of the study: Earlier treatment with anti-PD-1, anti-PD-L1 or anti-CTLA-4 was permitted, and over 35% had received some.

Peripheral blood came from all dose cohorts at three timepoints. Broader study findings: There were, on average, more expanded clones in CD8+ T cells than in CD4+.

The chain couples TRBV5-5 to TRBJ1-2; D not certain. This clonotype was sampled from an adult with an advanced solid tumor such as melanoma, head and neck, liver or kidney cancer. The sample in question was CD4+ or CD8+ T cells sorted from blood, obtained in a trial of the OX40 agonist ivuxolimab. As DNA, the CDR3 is TGTGCCAGCAAGAACCACTATGGCTACACCTTC. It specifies CASKNHYGYTF.